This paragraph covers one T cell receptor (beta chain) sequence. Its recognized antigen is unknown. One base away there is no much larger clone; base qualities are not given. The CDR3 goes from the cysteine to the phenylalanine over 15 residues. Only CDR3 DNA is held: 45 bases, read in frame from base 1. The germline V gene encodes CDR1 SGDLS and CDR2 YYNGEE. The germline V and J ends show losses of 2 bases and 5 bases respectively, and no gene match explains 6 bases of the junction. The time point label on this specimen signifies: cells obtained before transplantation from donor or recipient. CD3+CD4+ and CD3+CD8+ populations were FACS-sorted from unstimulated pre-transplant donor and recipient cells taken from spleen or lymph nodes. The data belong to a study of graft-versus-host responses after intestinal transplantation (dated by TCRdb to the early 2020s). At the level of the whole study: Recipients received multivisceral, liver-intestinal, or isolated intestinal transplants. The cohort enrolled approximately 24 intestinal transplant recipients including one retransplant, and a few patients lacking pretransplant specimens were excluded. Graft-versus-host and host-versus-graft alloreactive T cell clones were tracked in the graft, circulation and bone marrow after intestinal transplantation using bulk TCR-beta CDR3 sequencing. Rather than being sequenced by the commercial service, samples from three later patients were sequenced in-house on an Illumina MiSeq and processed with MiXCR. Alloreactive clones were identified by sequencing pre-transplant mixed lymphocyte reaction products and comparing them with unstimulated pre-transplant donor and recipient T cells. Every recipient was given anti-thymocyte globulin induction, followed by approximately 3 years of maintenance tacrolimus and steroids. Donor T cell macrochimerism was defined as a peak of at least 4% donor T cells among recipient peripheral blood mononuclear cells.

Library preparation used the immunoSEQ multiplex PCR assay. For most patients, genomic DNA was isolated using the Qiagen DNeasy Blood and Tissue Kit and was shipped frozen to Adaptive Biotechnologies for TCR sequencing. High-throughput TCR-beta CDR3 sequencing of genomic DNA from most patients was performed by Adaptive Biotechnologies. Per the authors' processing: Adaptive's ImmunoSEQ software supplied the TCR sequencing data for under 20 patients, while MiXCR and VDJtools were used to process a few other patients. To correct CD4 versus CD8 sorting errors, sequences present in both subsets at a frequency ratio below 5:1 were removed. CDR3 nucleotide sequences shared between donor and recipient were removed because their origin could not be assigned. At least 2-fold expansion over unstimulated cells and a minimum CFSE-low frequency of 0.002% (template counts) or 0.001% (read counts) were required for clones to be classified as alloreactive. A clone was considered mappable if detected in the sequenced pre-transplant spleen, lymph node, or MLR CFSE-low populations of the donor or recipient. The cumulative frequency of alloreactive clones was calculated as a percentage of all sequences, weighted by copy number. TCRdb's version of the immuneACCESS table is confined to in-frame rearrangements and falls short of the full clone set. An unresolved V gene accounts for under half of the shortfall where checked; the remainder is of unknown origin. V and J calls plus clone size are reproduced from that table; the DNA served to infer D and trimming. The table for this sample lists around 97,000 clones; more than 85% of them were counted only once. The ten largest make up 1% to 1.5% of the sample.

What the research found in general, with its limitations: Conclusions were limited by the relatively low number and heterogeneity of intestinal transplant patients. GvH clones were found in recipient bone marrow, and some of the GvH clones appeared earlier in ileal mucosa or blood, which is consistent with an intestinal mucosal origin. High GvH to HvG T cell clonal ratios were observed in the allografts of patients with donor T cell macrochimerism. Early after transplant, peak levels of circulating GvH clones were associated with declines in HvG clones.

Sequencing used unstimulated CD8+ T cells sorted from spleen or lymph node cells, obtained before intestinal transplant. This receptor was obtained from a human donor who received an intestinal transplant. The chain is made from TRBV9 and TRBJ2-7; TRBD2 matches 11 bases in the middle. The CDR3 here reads CASSVGSGGVHEQYF. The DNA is TGTGCCAGCAGCGTGGGTAGCGGGGGGGTTCACGAGCAGTACTTC.